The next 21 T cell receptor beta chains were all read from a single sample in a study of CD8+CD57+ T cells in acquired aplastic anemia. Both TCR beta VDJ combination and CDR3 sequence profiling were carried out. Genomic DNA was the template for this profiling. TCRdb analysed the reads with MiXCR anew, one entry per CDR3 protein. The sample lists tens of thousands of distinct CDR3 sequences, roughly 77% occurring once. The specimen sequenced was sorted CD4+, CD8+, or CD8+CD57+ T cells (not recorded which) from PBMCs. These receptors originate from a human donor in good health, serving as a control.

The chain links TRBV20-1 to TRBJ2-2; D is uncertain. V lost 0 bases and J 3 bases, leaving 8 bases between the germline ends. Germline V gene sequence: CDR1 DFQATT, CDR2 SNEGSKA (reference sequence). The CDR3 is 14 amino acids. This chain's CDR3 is CSARDFRDTGELFF. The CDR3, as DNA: TGCAGTGCTAGAGATTTTAGGGACACCGGGGAGCTGTTTTTT.

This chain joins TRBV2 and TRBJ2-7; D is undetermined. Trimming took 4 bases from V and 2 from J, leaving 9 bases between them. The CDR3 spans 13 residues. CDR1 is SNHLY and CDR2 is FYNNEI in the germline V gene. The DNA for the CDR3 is TGTGCCAGCAGTGGACAAATCGCCTACGAGCAGTACTTC. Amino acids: CASSGQIAYEQYF.

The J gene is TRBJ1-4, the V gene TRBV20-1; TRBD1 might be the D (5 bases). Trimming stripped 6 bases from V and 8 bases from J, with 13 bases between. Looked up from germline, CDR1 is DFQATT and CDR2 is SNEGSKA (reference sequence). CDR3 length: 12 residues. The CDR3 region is CSAMGGDEKLFF. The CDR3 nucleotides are TGCAGTGCCATGGGGGGAGACGAAAAACTGTTTTTT.

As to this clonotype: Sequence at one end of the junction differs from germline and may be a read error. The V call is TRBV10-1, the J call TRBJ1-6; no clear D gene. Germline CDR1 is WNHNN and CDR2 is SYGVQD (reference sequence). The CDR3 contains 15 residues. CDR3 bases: TGCGCCAGCAGTGACGGGAGGACCTATAGTTCACCCCCCCACTTT. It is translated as CASSDGRTYSSPPHF.

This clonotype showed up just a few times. The CDR3 sequence is CASSIHRLATEAFF. Here the CDR3 DNA reads TGTGCCAGTAGTATACACAGGTTGGCCACTGAAGCTTTCTTT. This rearrangement joins TRBV19 to TRBJ1-1; D might be TRBD1 (5 bases). V lost 2 bases to trimming and J lost 4 bases, with 11 bases between them. The CDR3 length is 14 residues. Germline V gene sequence: CDR1 LNHDA, CDR2 SQIVND (reference sequence).

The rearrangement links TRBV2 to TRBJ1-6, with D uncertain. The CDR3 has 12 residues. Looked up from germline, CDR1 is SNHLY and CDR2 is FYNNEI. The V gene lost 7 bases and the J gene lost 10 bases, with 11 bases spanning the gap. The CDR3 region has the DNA TGTGCCAGCACCCGAGGAGGGTCACCCCTCCACTTT. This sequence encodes CASTRGGSPLHF.

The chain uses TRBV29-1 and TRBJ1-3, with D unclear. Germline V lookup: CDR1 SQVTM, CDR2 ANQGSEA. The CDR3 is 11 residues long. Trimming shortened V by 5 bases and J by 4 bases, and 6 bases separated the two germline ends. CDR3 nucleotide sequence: TGCAGCGTTAAACAGGGAAACACCATATATTTT. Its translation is CSVKQGNTIYF.

The CDR3 protein is CSVQGGGQPQHF. The CDR3, as DNA: TGCAGCGTTCAGGGGGGTGGTCAGCCCCAGCATTTT. The V call is TRBV29-1, the J call TRBJ1-5; TRBD1 aligns across 7 bases. Looked up from germline, CDR1 is SQVTM and CDR2 is ANQGSEA. The CDR3 contains 12 residues. V trimming: 5 bases; J trimming: 6 bases; junction bases outside the gene matches: 4.

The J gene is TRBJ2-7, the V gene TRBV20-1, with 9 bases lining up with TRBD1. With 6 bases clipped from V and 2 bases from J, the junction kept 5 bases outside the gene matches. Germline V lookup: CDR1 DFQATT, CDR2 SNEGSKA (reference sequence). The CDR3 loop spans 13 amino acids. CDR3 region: CSAVRTGAYEQYF. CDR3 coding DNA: TGCAGTGCCGTCAGGACAGGGGCCTACGAGCAGTACTTC.

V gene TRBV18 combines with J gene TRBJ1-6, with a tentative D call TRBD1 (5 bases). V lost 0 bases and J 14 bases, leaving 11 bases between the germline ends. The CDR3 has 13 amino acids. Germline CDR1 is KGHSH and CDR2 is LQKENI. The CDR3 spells CASSPPQGFSLHF. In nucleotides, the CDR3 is TGTGCCAGCTCACCACCTCAGGGATTCTCCCTCCACTTT.

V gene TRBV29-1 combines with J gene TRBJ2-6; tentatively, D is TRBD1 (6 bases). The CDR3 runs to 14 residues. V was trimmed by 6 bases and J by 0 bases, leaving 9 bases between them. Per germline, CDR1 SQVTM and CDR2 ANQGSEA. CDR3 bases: TGCAGCGTCGCAGGGGTCTCTGGGGCCAACGTCCTGACTTTC. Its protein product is CSVAGVSGANVLTF.

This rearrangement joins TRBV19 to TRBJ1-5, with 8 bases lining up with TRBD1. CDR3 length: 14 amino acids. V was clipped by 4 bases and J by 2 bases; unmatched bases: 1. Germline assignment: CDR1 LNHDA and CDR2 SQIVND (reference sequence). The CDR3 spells CASSTQGGNQPQHF. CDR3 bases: TGTGCCAGTAGTACACAGGGGGGCAATCAGCCCCAGCATTTT.

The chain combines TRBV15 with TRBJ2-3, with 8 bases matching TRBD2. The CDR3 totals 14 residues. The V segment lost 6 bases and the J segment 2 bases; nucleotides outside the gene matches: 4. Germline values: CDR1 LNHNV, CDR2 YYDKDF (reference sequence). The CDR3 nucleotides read TGTGCCACCAGACGGGGGGGCAACACAGATACGCAGTATTTT. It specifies CATRRGGNTDTQYF.

CDR3 residues: CSARDVTGKGSNQPQHF. The CDR3 nucleotides read TGCAGTGCTAGAGATGTGACAGGGAAGGGCAGCAATCAGCCCCAGCATTTT. This sequence joins TRBV20-1 and TRBJ1-5, with 7 positions matching TRBD1. Trimming cost V 0 bases and J 1 base; bases outside gene matches: 9. Germline V CDR1 and CDR2: DFQATT, SNEGSKA (reference sequence). This CDR3 region has 17 residues.

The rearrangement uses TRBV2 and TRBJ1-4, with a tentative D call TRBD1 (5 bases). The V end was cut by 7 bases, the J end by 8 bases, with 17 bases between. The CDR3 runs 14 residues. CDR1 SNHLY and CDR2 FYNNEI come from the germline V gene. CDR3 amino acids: CASTQGGGWEKLFF. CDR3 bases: TGTGCCAGCACCCAGGGCGGTGGTTGGGAAAAACTGTTTTTT.

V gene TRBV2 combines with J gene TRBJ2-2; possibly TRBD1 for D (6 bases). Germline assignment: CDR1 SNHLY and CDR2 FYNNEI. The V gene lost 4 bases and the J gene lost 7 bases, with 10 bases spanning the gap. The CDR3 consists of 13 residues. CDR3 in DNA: TGTGCCAGCAGTGGACAGGCCCTCGGGGAGCTGTTTTTT. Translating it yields CASSGQALGELFF.

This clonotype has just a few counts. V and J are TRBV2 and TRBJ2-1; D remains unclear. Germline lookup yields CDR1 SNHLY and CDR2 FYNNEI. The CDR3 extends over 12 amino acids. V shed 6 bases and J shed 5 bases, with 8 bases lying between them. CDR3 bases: TGTGCCAGCAGGCTTGGGGACAATGAGCAGTTCTTC. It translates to CASRLGDNEQFF.

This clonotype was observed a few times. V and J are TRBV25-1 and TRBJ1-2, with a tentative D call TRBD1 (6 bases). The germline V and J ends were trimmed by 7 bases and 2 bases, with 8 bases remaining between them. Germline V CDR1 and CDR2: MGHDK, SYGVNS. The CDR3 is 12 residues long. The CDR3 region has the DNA TGTGCCAGCACGGACAGCAACTATGGCTACACCTTC. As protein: CASTDSNYGYTF.

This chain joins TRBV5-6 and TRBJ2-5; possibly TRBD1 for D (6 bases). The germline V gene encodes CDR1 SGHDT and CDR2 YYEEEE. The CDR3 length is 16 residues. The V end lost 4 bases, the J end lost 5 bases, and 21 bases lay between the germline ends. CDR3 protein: CASSPANVGARETQYF. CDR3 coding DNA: TGTGCCAGCAGCCCGGCAAACGTGGGGGCACGGGAGACCCAGTACTTC.

The CDR3 sequence is CASWKGNYEQYF. The CDR3 DNA is TGTGCCAGCTGGAAGGGAAACTACGAGCAGTACTTC. V gene TRBV2 combines with J gene TRBJ2-7; D not resolved. V was trimmed by 8 bases and J by 3 bases, leaving 11 bases between them. The CDR3 sequence is 12 residues long. The germline gives CDR1 SNHLY, CDR2 FYNNEI.

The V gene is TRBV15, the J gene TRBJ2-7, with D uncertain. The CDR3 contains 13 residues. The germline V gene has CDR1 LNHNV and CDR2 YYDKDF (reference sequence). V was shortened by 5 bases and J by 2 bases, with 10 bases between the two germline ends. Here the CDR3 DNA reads TGTGCCACCAGCCCTCAACAAGCCTACGAGCAGTACTTC. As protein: CATSPQQAYEQYF.